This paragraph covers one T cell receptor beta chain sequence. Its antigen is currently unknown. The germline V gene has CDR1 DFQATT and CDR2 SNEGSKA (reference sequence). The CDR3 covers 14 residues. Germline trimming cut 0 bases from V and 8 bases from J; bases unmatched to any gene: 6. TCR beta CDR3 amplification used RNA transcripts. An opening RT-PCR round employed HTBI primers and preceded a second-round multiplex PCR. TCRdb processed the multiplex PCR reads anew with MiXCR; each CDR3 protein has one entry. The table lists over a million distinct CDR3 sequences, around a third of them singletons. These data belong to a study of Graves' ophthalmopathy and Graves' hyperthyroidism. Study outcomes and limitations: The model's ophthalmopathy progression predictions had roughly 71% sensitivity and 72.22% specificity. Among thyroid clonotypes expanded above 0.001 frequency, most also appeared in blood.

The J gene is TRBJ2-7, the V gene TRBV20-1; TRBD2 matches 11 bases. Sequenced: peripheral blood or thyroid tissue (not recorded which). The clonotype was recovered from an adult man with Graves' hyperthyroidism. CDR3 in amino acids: CSARDTSGSHQQYF. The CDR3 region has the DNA TGCAGTGCTAGAGATACTAGCGGGAGCCACCAGCAGTACTTC.